The entry below describes one T cell receptor beta chain. This specimen comes from a study of blood T cell repertoires in COVID-19. Study context: The United States, Italy and Spain were the sources of the acute and convalescent COVID-19 samples. T cells, B-cell-depleted T cells, or PBMCs provided the cDNA or gDNA that served as material.

Germline CDR1 and CDR2: SGHVS and FQNEAQ. V dropped 5 bases and J dropped 8; count of bases not matched to a gene: 9. The CDR3 is 14 residues long. In the source study's methods: Amplification of reference gene primers was used by the study to estimate nucleated cell counts. Method: immunoSEQ multiplex PCR; TCRdb's copy keeps in-frame clones and lacks some. The DNA was the basis for D and trimming; V, J and clone size are from that table. The table has some 200,000 clones, roughly 91% seen once. The sequenced sample consisted of peripheral blood. The chain has TRBV7-8 and TRBJ1-2, with 9 bases fitting TRBD1. The sequence was obtained from a man aged 35 to 55 with active or convalescent COVID-19. CDR3 in amino acids: CASSGRDRVRGYTF. CDR3 nucleotides: TGTGCCAGCAGCGGCCGGGACAGGGTACGGGGCTACACCTTC.